Here is one TCR beta chain with its context. An end of the junction does not agree with germline; a read error may underlie this. Using a constant-region primer together with ProtoScript II reverse transcriptase, TCR beta cDNA was made from about 500 ng of total RNA. A slightly modified ARM-PCR protocol with three nested multiplex PCR rounds produced these TCR beta libraries. Each of the first two PCR rounds ran approximately 9 cycles with TRBV1-TRBV30 forward and C-beta reverse primers. TCRdb passed the multiplex PCR reads through MiXCR, listing each CDR3 protein once. This repertoire shows roughly 80,000 distinct CDR3 sequences, 69% found once; its top ten account for less than 30%. The CDR3 covers 17 residues. Germline V gives CDR1 MNHNY, CDR2 SVGAGI (reference sequence). The data stem from a study of tumor-infiltrating lymphocytes in primary liver carcinoma. RNA and DNA were co-extracted from around 18-30 mg of unsorted bulk tissue. Patients had primary liver carcinoma treated by surgical resection.

Sequenced input: tumor-adjacent normal liver tissue. The gene calls are TRBV6-6 and TRBJ2-1; D ambiguous. The source of this sequence is a middle-aged man with primary liver carcinoma and hepatitis B virus infection. The CDR3 DNA follows: TGTGCCAGCAGTCCCATAGATACGGGTGGCTCCTACAATGAACAGTTCTTC. Translated, it gives CASSPIDTGGSYNEQFF.